Shown below are 21 T cell receptor beta chains from a single sample sequenced in a study of T cells after posttransplantation cyclophosphamide. Clones were read by immunoSEQ multiplex PCR, and TCRdb kept only the in-frame ones, dropping some. The sample has about 21,000 clones, 95% to 99% seen once. Sequencing was performed on naive CD8+ T cells sorted from PBMCs. These receptor sequences come from a man aged 40-49 years in good health, CMV-negative, and a related stem cell transplant donor.

The rearrangement links TRBV7-9 to TRBJ1-5; 11 positions agree with TRBD1. This CDR3 comprises 18 residues. V dropped 4 bases and J dropped 0; count of bases not matched to a gene: 8. CDR1 SEHNR and CDR2 FQNEAQ come from the germline V gene (reference sequence). In DNA, the CDR3 is TGTGCCAGCAGCTCCCCGGGACAGGGGGATTCTAGCAATCAGCCCCAGCATTTT. Translated, it gives CASSSPGQGDSSNQPQHF.

The chain links TRBV7-9 to TRBJ2-6; 10 nucleotides align to TRBD1. CDR1 is SEHNR, CDR2 FQNEAQ, per germline (reference sequence). The V gene end was trimmed by 6 bases and the J gene end by 0 bases; junction bases not matched to a gene: 5. This CDR3 has 17 amino acids. The CDR3 loop reads CASSTTGGSSGANVLTF. The CDR3 region has the DNA TGTGCCAGCAGTACGACAGGGGGCAGCTCTGGGGCCAACGTCCTGACTTTC. The whole variable domain, remainder taken from reference TRBV7-9 and TRBJ2-6, is DTGVSQNPRHKITKRGQNVTFRCDPISEHNRLYWYRQTLGQGPEFLTYFQNEAQLEKSRLLSDRFSAERPKGSFSTLEIQRTEQGDSAMYLCASSTTGGSSGANVLTFGAGSRLTVL.

This sequence joins TRBV27 and TRBJ2-7; 9 positions agree with TRBD1. This CDR3 comprises 14 residues. Germline-derived CDR1 and CDR2 are MNHEY and SMNVEV (reference sequence). Losses at the gene ends were 3 bases for V and 6 bases for J; bases not matched to a gene: 6. Here the CDR3 DNA reads TGTGCCAGCAGTTTTTCGTGGGGACAGGGCGAGCAGTACTTC. Protein sequence: CASSFSWGQGEQYF.

The CDR3 region has the DNA TGTGCCAGCAGCCGAGGACAGTTTAGCACAGATACGCAGTATTTT. As protein: CASSRGQFSTDTQYF. The rearrangement joins TRBV11-3 to TRBJ2-3; D might be TRBD1 (6 bases). The CDR3 consists of 15 residues. Germline V gene sequence: CDR1 SGHNT, CDR2 YENEEA. Trimming pared 5 bases from V and 0 bases from J, leaving 12 bases between.

This clone was recorded only once. This sequence joins TRBV4-1 and TRBJ2-2; 10 nucleotides align to TRBD2. Trimming took 4 bases from V and 9 from J; bases not matched to a gene: 5. The CDR3 is 14 amino acids. CDR1 and CDR2 from the germline V gene are MGHRA and YSYEKL. The CDR3 sequence is CASSPLAGVRELFF. The CDR3 DNA is TGCGCCAGCAGCCCCCTAGCGGGAGTGAGGGAGCTGTTTTTT.

This clone occurred once. The chain has TRBV5-8 and TRBJ2-7, with D possibly TRBD2 on 6 matching bases. V lost 2 bases, J lost 0 bases, and 12 bases lay in between. Germline lookup yields CDR1 SGHTS and CDR2 YDEGEE. The CDR3 consists of 15 residues. The CDR3 is CASSFRGIASYEQYF. The CDR3 region has the DNA TGTGCCAGCAGCTTTCGGGGGATCGCCTCCTACGAGCAGTACTTC.

In its sample, this clone was seen once. The V gene is TRBV27, the J gene TRBJ1-4; D is unresolved. Trimming shortened V by 3 bases and J by 0 bases, and 14 bases separated the two germline ends. Germline V CDR1 and CDR2: MNHEY, SMNVEV (reference sequence). The CDR3 has 17 amino acids. CDR3 bases: TGTGCCAGCAGTTTTTCACCCGAGTTCGCAACTAATGAAAAACTGTTTTTT. Residues: CASSFSPEFATNEKLFF.

CDR3 DNA sequence: TGTGCCAGCACTAGCGGGAGTCAGGAGACCCAGTACTTC. The encoded protein is CASTSGSQETQYF. This chain uses TRBV5-4 with TRBJ2-5; 10 bases align to TRBD2. CDR1 and CDR2 from the germline V gene are SGHNT and YYREEE (reference sequence). The V segment lost 6 bases and the J segment 5 bases; nucleotides outside the gene matches: 4. The CDR3 totals 13 residues. The entire variable domain, with the rest obtained from reference TRBV5-4 and TRBJ2-5, is as follows: ETGVTQSPTHLIKTRGQQVTLRCSSQSGHNTVSWYQQALGQGPQFIFQYYREEENGRGNFPPRFSGLQFPNYSSELNVNALELDDSALYLCASTSGSQETQYFGPGTRLLVL.

V is TRBV6-5 and J is TRBJ1-5; D is uncertain. V was pared by 4 bases and J by 5 bases, with 9 bases between. Germline V gives CDR1 MNHEY, CDR2 SVGAGI. The CDR3 has 13 amino acids. The CDR3 nucleotides are TGTGCCAGCAGTTTAGGAGGTGATCAGCCCCAGCATTTT. Translation gives CASSLGGDQPQHF.

V gene TRBV30 combines with J gene TRBJ2-7; a weak D match, TRBD1 (6 bases). V was clipped by 4 bases and J by 3 bases, with 7 bases between them. The CDR3 spans 11 residues. Germline CDR1 reads GTSNPN; CDR2 reads SVGIG (reference sequence). CDR3 residues: CAWTDSYEQYF. In nucleotides, the CDR3 is TGTGCCTGGACGGACAGCTACGAGCAGTACTTC.

The rearrangement joins TRBV6-5 to TRBJ2-5, with 10 bases that match TRBD1. V was clipped by 2 bases and J by 5 bases; unmatched bases: 8. Germline CDR1 and CDR2: MNHEY and SVGAGI. The CDR3 is 16 amino acids. The CDR3 is CASSYNAGQGMETQYF. The CDR3 DNA sequence: TGTGCCAGCAGTTACAACGCGGGACAGGGGATGGAGACCCAGTACTTC.

The genes are TRBV9 and TRBJ2-1; weak D call: TRBD2 (7 bases). V lost 4 bases and J lost 4, with 18 bases in between. The CDR3 is 16 residues long. The germline CDR1 and CDR2 sequences are SGDLS and YYNGEE. The CDR3 region is CASSPGLRGLYNEQFF. The CDR3 coding sequence is TGTGCCAGCAGCCCGGGACTACGGGGGCTTTACAATGAGCAGTTCTTC.

The chain joins TRBV7-2 to TRBJ2-7, with D perhaps TRBD2 (5 bases). Trimming pared 2 bases from V and 3 bases from J, leaving 14 bases between. This CDR3 has 15 amino acids. Germline CDR1 reads SGHTA; CDR2 reads FQGNSA. DNA for the CDR3: TGTGCCAGCAGCTTAACTTCTCTAGCTAGCTACGAGCAGTACTTC. Translating gives CASSLTSLASYEQYF.

The chain has TRBV28 and TRBJ1-5; D is undetermined. CDR3 length equals 16 residues. V gave up 4 bases and J gave up 6 bases, with 19 bases separating them. Germline V gives CDR1 MDHEN, CDR2 SYDVKM. The DNA for the CDR3 is TGTGCCAGCAGTTCCTCACGGGAAGTGGATGGTCAGCCCCAGCATTTT. It translates to CASSSSREVDGQPQHF.

The chain combines TRBV5-1 with TRBJ2-1; 16 positions agree with TRBD2. V lost 0 bases to trimming and J lost 6 bases; unmatched junction nucleotides: 6. The CDR3 totals 18 residues. Germline loops: CDR1 SGHRS, CDR2 YFSETQ. This CDR3 is CASSLVGTSGRARNEQFF. The CDR3, as DNA: TGCGCCAGCAGCTTGGTAGGGACTAGCGGGAGGGCCCGCAATGAGCAGTTCTTC.

The V gene is TRBV29-1, the J gene TRBJ1-1; TRBD1 matches at 7 bases. V lost 5 bases and J lost 7; bases outside the gene matches: 22. Germline V gene sequence: CDR1 SQVTM, CDR2 ANQGSEA. This CDR3 is 17 amino acids long. CDR3 sequence: CSVWTKHPTGVEGEAFF. The DNA of the CDR3 is TGCAGCGTTTGGACCAAACACCCCACAGGGGTTGAAGGTGAAGCTTTCTTT.

This clone appeared a single time. This chain joins TRBV16 and TRBJ2-4; D is unresolved. V lost 1 base, J lost 7 bases, and 14 bases lay in between. CDR1 and CDR2 (germline): KGHSY, FQNENV. The CDR3 runs to 15 residues. Here the CDR3 reads CASSQFYRPENIQYF. CDR3 coding DNA: TGTGCCAGCAGCCAATTTTACAGACCCGAGAACATTCAGTACTTC.

The chain combines TRBV27 with TRBJ2-7; 7 positions match TRBD1. Per the germline V gene, CDR1 is MNHEY and CDR2 is SMNVEV (reference sequence). The CDR3 is made up of 13 amino acids. The J segment lost 2 bases and the V segment lost 5 bases, leaving 3 bases of the junction unmatched. Here the CDR3 reads CASSLGQPYEQYF. The CDR3 DNA reads as TGTGCCAGCAGTCTGGGACAGCCCTACGAGCAGTACTTC.

The chain joins TRBV7-3 to TRBJ2-6, with D unresolved. Germline CDR1 is SGHTA and CDR2 is FQGTGA. This CDR3 contains 17 residues. The V and J ends lost 0 bases and 2 bases respectively, with 11 bases between them. As DNA, the CDR3 is TGTGCCAGCAGCTTAACCTCCAGGTCCCCTGGGGCCAACGTCCTGACTTTC. Translating it yields CASSLTSRSPGANVLTF.

The chain employs TRBV29-1 and TRBJ2-5, with no clear D. Trimming took off 4 bases at V and 1 base at J, with 10 bases between the two ends. The CDR3 totals 13 residues. Germline V gives CDR1 SQVTM, CDR2 ANQGSEA. CDR3 DNA sequence: TGCAGCGTTGTTGCGCGCGGCCAAGAGACCCAGTACTTC. It codes for CSVVARGQETQYF.

The sample holds one count of this clone. The chain uses TRBV4-1 and TRBJ2-7, with a tentative D call TRBD2 (6 bases). The CDR3 length is 15 residues. Looked up from germline, CDR1 is MGHRA and CDR2 is YSYEKL. Trimming cost V 0 bases and J 1 base, with 10 bases left between them. The CDR3 here is CASSQEEGKSYEQYF. CDR3 sequence (DNA): TGCGCCAGCAGCCAAGAGGAGGGTAAGTCCTACGAGCAGTACTTC.